This is a list of T cell receptor beta chains from one sample in a study of T cell responses to AZD1222 COVID-19 vaccine. Produced via immunoSEQ multiplex PCR; TCRdb's table is partial and in-frame only. Of 90,000 to 110,000 clones in the sample, 70% to 90% are singletons; the top ten hold around 8.4%. Sequencing was performed on peripheral blood, taken on day 0 of AZD1222 vaccination. These receptors were obtained from an adult in good health. Each CDR3 is given with its conserved first and last residue.

V	J	CDR3
TRBV29-1	TRBJ2-7	CSVNRDGGEQYF
TRBV15	TRBJ1-3	CATSRDAGATGNTIYF
TRBV2	TRBJ2-1	CASSHPGQGWHEQFF
TRBV6-1	TRBJ2-4	CASSDRNRDRGYIQYF
TRBV12-5	TRBJ2-3	CASLKGVLTDTQYF
TRBV10-2	TRBJ2-7	CASRVLSGLPYEQYF
TRBV19	TRBJ1-5	CASRQTGANQPQHF
TRBV30	TRBJ2-4	CAWSVWVGAKNIQYF
TRBV2	TRBJ2-5	CASMRSFQETQYF
TRBV5-6	TRBJ2-5	CASSGSGSWGETQYF
TRBV6-5	TRBJ2-5	CAADRSGGNGETQYF
TRBV27	TRBJ2-3	CASSFSAGVHTQYF
TRBV5-6	TRBJ2-3	CASSVGTGRNTQYF
TRBV19	TRBJ1-5	CATGVGAQHF
TRBV12-3/TRBV12-4	TRBJ1-1	CAISLQGNTEAFF
TRBV27	TRBJ1-6	CASSFRSPYNSPLHF
TRBV7-6	TRBJ2-1	CASSNRGHNEQFF
TRBV28	TRBJ2-2	CASSPLPTGELFF
TRBV11-2	TRBJ1-1	CASSQEAGVAFF
TRBV25-1	TRBJ1-1	CASSFGGAEAFF
TRBV1	TRBJ1-6	CTSSRANSPLHF